This T cell receptor beta chain is drawn from a study of cytomegalovirus exposure and HLA in healthy donors. The CDR3 loop spans 13 amino acids. CDR1 GTSNPN and CDR2 SVGIG come from the germline V gene (reference sequence). V lost 3 bases to trimming and J lost 1 base, with 9 bases between them. Study outcomes and limitations: Cytomegalovirus association was listed for 164 TCR beta chains. The productive fraction for most TCR beta V segments was about 87% or about 30% in an earlier analysis. Later work found that TCR association rates differed between HLA loci; DRB1 had the most and HLA-C the fewest.

PCR was performed using 60 Vbeta and 13 Jbeta primers. Generated by immunoSEQ multiplex PCR, the TCRdb table keeps only in-frame clones and is missing some. The sample contains around 120,000 clones, about 80% of which appear only once. Comment on this clone: Its antigen remains unidentified.

This chain connects TRBV30 to TRBJ1-1, with unresolved D. The sequence was obtained from a man aged 18 to 35 in good health and CMV-seronegative. Material for sequencing was PBMCs. CDR3 DNA sequence: TGTGCCTGGAGCGTCCAGTGGAACACTGAAGCTTTCTTT. Encoded protein: CAWSVQWNTEAFF. The full variable domain, in which reference TRBV30 and TRBJ1-1 provide the parts outside the CDR3, is SQTIHQWPATLVQPVGSPLSLECTVEGTSNPNLYWYRQAAGRGLQLLFYSVGIGQISSEVPQNLSASRPQDRQFILSSKKLLLSDSGFYLCAWSVQWNTEAFFGQGTRLTVV.